The 14 T cell receptor beta chains listed next were all sequenced from one sample in a study of cytomegalovirus exposure and HLA in healthy donors. Vbeta (60) and Jbeta (13) primers were used in the PCR. Repertoires were generated with immunoSEQ multiplex PCR, while TCRdb's copy carries only in-frame clones and drops some. This sample has 170,000 or so clones, with about 86% found just once. Input material: PBMCs. These receptors all stem from a woman aged 25 to 39 in good health and CMV-seronegative.

The genes are TRBV28 and TRBJ2-5; D possibly corresponds to TRBD1 (7 bases). V dropped 8 bases and J dropped 5 bases, with 24 bases sitting between them. CDR1 is MDHEN, CDR2 SYDVKM, per germline. This CDR3 has 16 residues. The CDR3 loop is CASQGGDRENWETQYF. The DNA of the CDR3 is TGTGCCAGCCAGGGGGGAGACAGGGAAAATTGGGAGACCCAGTACTTC.

This clone was counted a single time. The chain combines TRBV27 with TRBJ2-5, with D unresolved. V gave up 1 base and J gave up 4 bases, with 19 bases separating them. The CDR3 contains 17 residues. Germline values: CDR1 MNHEY, CDR2 SMNVEV (reference sequence). The CDR3 protein is CASSLFRSRLNPETQYF. CDR3 DNA sequence: TGTGCCAGCAGTTTATTTCGGAGCCGTCTCAACCCAGAGACCCAGTACTTC.

CDR3 nucleotides: TGCGCCAGCAGCTCCTCTGGACAGGGTCAAAACATTCAGTACTTC. Protein product: CASSSSGQGQNIQYF. The chain joins TRBV5-1 to TRBJ2-4; 8 bases line up with TRBD1. The CDR3 is made up of 15 amino acids. Germline loops: CDR1 SGHRS, CDR2 YFSETQ. J lost 5 bases, V lost 3 bases, and 7 bases had no gene match.

V gene TRBV10-3 combines with J gene TRBJ2-7; no firm D call. V lost 10 bases and J 6 bases, leaving 16 bases between the germline ends. The CDR3 covers 12 residues. Germline V gives CDR1 ENHRY, CDR2 SYGVKD. The CDR3 DNA sequence: TGTGCCACCCAGGTGGCTGGTGGCGAGCAGTACTTC. The encoded protein is CATQVAGGEQYF.

This chain joins TRBV4-3 and TRBJ1-5; TRBD1 agrees at 9 bases. The V gene end was trimmed by 4 bases and the J gene end by 6 bases; junction bases not matched to a gene: 7. This CDR3 has 15 residues. Germline CDR1 LGHNA, CDR2 YSLEER. The CDR3 spells CASSLTQGAGQPQHF. In DNA, the CDR3 is TGCGCCAGCAGCCTGACACAGGGGGCCGGTCAGCCCCAGCATTTT.

This chain joins TRBV4-3 and TRBJ2-1; no firm D call. The CDR3 covers 13 residues. Germline CDR1 reads LGHNA; CDR2 reads YSLEER. Trimming removed 0 bases from V and 7 bases from J, with 7 bases in between. The CDR3 DNA reads as TGCGCCAGCAGCCAAGACAGTTTAAATGAGCAGTTCTTC. Translation gives CASSQDSLNEQFF.

The chain uses TRBV30 and TRBJ1-5; unclear D gene. V shed 0 bases and J shed 5 bases, with 8 bases lying between them. The CDR3 extends over 13 amino acids. Germline values: CDR1 GTSNPN, CDR2 SVGIG (reference sequence). The CDR3 here is CAWSVTQDQPQHF. As DNA, the CDR3 is TGTGCCTGGAGTGTAACGCAGGATCAGCCCCAGCATTTT.

V is TRBV7-2 and J is TRBJ2-7; a possible D gene is TRBD1 (5 bases). Germline CDR1 and CDR2: SGHTA and FQGNSA. V lost 1 base and J 5 bases, leaving 12 bases between the germline ends. The CDR3 length is 14 residues. Here the CDR3 reads CASSLGGARDEQYF. For the CDR3, the DNA is TGTGCCAGCAGCTTAGGTGGGGCACGGGACGAGCAGTACTTC.

J is TRBJ1-6 and V is TRBV6-6; tentatively, D is TRBD1 (5 bases). Germline CDR1 MNHNY, CDR2 SVGAGI (reference sequence). The CDR3 contains 15 residues. V gave up 6 bases and J gave up 0 bases, with 9 bases separating them. This CDR3 is CASRLDSSYNSPLHF. The DNA of the CDR3 is TGTGCCAGCAGACTCGACAGCTCCTATAATTCACCCCTCCACTTT.

This rearrangement joins TRBV5-1 to TRBJ2-3; 11 positions agree with TRBD2. The CDR3 has 19 amino acids. With 0 bases clipped from V and 5 bases from J, the junction kept 14 bases outside the gene matches. Germline V gene lookup returns CDR1 SGHRS and CDR2 YFSETQ. Here the CDR3 reads CASSLVRLPGLAEEDTQYF. The DNA for the CDR3 is TGCGCCAGCAGCTTGGTTCGGTTACCGGGACTAGCGGAGGAAGATACGCAGTATTTT. The full variable domain, with the rest looked up from reference TRBV5-1 and TRBJ2-3, is KAGVTQTPRYLIKTRGQQVTLSCSPISGHRSVSWYQQTPGQGLQFLFEYFSETQRNKGNFPGRFSGRQFSNSRSEMNVSTLELGDSALYLCASSLVRLPGLAEEDTQYFGPGTRLTVL.

This chain connects TRBV6-6 to TRBJ2-3; 7 nucleotides align to TRBD1. The junction had 9 bases not matched to a gene; V was cut back by 6 bases and J by 0 bases. This CDR3 is 16 amino acids long. Germline loops: CDR1 MNHNY, CDR2 SVGAGI (reference sequence). CDR3 sequence: CASSSTGQLSTDTQYF. Here the CDR3 DNA reads TGTGCCAGCAGCTCCACGGGACAGCTAAGCACAGATACGCAGTATTTT.

A word on this clone: The same CDR3 also results from other DNA sequences found in this sample. V and J are TRBV5-1 and TRBJ2-3, with no clear D. Germline V CDR1 and CDR2: SGHRS, YFSETQ. The length of the CDR3 is 12 residues. Trimming left V 0 bases short and J 4 bases short, with 3 bases between. The CDR3, as DNA: TGCGCCAGCAGCTTGGCTTCAGATACGCAGTATTTT. Protein: CASSLASDTQYF. Full variable domain (remainder filled in from reference TRBV5-1 and TRBJ2-3): KAGVTQTPRYLIKTRGQQVTLSCSPISGHRSVSWYQQTPGQGLQFLFEYFSETQRNKGNFPGRFSGRQFSNSRSEMNVSTLELGDSALYLCASSLASDTQYFGPGTRLTVL.

This clone has only a few counts. The chain carries TRBV6-1 and TRBJ2-7; D not certain. The V gene lost 6 bases and the J gene lost 4 bases, with 7 bases spanning the gap. Germline values: CDR1 MNHNS, CDR2 SASEGT. This CDR3 has 11 residues. The CDR3: CASSPYYEQYF. CDR3 bases: TGTGCCAGCAGCCCCTATTACGAGCAGTACTTC.

J is TRBJ1-5 and V is TRBV6-6; 7 bases line up with TRBD1. The CDR3 has 12 residues. Germline V gene sequence: CDR1 MNHNY, CDR2 SVGAGI (reference sequence). Trimming removed 7 bases from V and 6 bases from J; junction bases left unmatched: 3. The chain's CDR3 is CASTQGGQPQHF. CDR3 nucleotides: TGTGCCAGCACCCAGGGGGGTCAGCCCCAGCATTTT.